This T cell receptor (beta chain) was identified in a study of vaccination and CD4 T cells after COVID-19. Study background: The stimulus for the cells was overlapping spike peptides derived from SARS-CoV-2, HCoV-NL63, HCoV-OC43 and HCoV-229E. Broader study findings: The appearance of a median about 86% of reactive clones in convalescent patients occurred only post-vaccination.

As to treatment: approximately 9-day PBMC culture with coronavirus spike peptide pools or control peptides (ViraFEST assay). Trimming removed 6 bases at V and 5 bases at J, with 8 bases between. Germline CDR1 reads SNHLY; CDR2 reads FYNNEI. The CDR3 spans 11 residues. An Oncomine TCR Beta short-read assay was used to sequence the DNA from cultured CD4+ T cells. TCRdb re-called the PCR reads through MiXCR, storing one row per CDR3 protein. The repertoire holds about 14,000 distinct CDR3 sequences, with roughly a third as singletons. Notes on this clonotype: The antigen is undetermined.

The chain combines TRBV2 with TRBJ2-7; the D gene is possibly TRBD2 (6 bases). This sequence was found in a human donor who had recovered from COVID-19. The sequenced sample was CD4+ T cells from blood, cultured in vitro, obtained after SARS-CoV-2 vaccination. Written as DNA, the CDR3 is TGTGCCAGCAGCCGGAGGGACGAGCAGTACTTC. It yields the protein CASSRRDEQYF.